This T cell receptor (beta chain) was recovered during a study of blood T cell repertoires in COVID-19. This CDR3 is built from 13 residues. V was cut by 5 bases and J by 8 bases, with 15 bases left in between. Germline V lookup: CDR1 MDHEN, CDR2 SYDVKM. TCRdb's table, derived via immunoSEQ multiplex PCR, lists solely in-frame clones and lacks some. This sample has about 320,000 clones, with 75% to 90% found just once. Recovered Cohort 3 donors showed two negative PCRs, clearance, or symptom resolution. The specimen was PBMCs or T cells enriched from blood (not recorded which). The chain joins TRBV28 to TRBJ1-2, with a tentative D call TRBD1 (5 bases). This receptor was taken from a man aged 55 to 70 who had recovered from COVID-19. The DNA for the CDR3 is TGTGCCAGCAGTCCCCGCCAGGGAGGGGGCTACACCTTC. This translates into CASSPRQGGGYTF.